This record covers a single T cell receptor beta chain. Which antigen it targets is not known. One base away there is no much larger clone; base qualities are not given. TCRbeta CDR3 regions were amplified from genomic DNA using the immunoSEQ Assay, a bias-controlled multiplex PCR. As for the original processing: Within the assay, amplification of reference gene primers was used to estimate how many nucleated cells each sample contained. To quantify the absolute abundance of each unique TCRbeta CDR3 rearrangement, sequence reads were collapsed and filtered. For each sample, productive Simpson clonality was calculated by taking the square root of Simpson's diversity index across productive rearrangements. This immuneACCESS table, as held by TCRdb, lists in-frame sequences with V and J called but not all clones. Of the missing ones, under half trace to an unresolved V gene in checked studies; the others have no known cause. The V and J calls and clone size come from that table; D and trimming were worked out from the DNA. This sample has around 140,000 clones in its table, and more than 85% of those were observed once. The top ten hold under 4.5% of the sample.

The sample belongs to a study of blood T cell repertoires in COVID-19 (dated by TCRdb to the early 2020s). At the level of the whole study: Samples from collaborators originated in the United States, Italy and Spain and spanned both the acute and convalescent phases of COVID-19. Samples came from the ongoing ImmuneRACE study (first 160 participants) plus 1,254 subjects from 6 global collaborators. The repertoires were released in a freely available public database meant as a resource for research on the immune response to SARS-CoV-2. The prospective study material was composed of cDNA or gDNA derived from T cells, B-cell-depleted T cells, or PBMCs. Where HLA class I and class II types were available, the types were taken from metadata supplied by the sample provider, not from assay-based typing. Deeply sampled blood TCRbeta repertoires from subjects exposed to, actively infected with, or recovered from COVID-19 were included in the dataset. Nearly every sample came with metadata listing a de-identified subject ID, COVID-19 status, age in years and sex.

Broad study findings and their caveats: Clinical and demographic metadata were provided uncurated, with the amount varying by source and participant.

One collaborating source in Seattle enrolled patients while the patients were actively infected and followed the patients over time throughout the course of disease. Each collaborating institution followed its own protocols to collect whole blood in K2EDTA tubes. Collaborator samples were shipped for TCRbeta analysis as frozen whole blood, isolated PBMCs, or DNA extracted from either sample type. V ends up 0 bases short and J 3 bases short, with an unmatched junction base count of 18. Based on the germline V gene (reference sequence), the CDR1 and CDR2 sequences are GTSNPN and SVGIG. Inclusive of the bounding cysteine and phenylalanine, the CDR3 is 20 residues long. Of the read, only the CDR3 DNA is kept; its 60 bases are in frame from base 1.

Sequenced material: peripheral blood. The source of this sequence is a man in his sixties with COVID-19, enrolled during active disease. The rearranged chain carries TRBV30 and TRBJ1-4; TRBD1 fits 8 bases in the junction. The DNA is as follows: TGTGCCTGGAGTGTAAGGCAGGGGGCCGCGAAGAGGAGGTCTAATGAAAAACTGTTTTTT. Translation gives CAWSVRQGAAKRRSNEKLFF.